These 25 T cell receptor beta chains came from one sample sequenced in a study of CD8+ T cells in alopecia areata. Treatment: oral pan-JAK inhibitor, 5-10 mg twice daily. Once RNA had been extracted, it was reverse transcribed into cDNA to act as the sequencing template. TCRdb keeps only in-frame clones here, not all; method: immunoSEQ multiplex PCR. The sample lists 150,000 to 200,000 clones, approximately 56% occurring once. The sample was CD4+ T cells sorted from blood, taken at week 4, from a patient treated with tofacitinib. These TCRs come from a human donor with alopecia areata.

The rearrangement joins TRBV11-1 to TRBJ2-7; 7 nucleotides line up with TRBD1. With 5 bases clipped from V and 4 bases from J, the junction kept 5 bases outside the gene matches. Germline CDR1 reads SGHAT; CDR2 reads FQDESV (reference sequence). CDR3 length: 13 amino acids. The CDR3 region has the DNA TGTGCCAGCAGCCGGGACAGCAGTTACGAGCAGTACTTC. Translating it yields CASSRDSSYEQYF.

This clone was observed once. This rearrangement joins TRBV25-1 to TRBJ2-3, with D unclear. V lost 2 bases and J lost 7, with 7 bases in between. CDR1 and CDR2 from the germline V gene are MGHDK and SYGVNS. CDR3 length: 12 residues. The CDR3 spells CASSETEYTQYF. The CDR3 DNA reads TGTGCCAGCAGTGAAACAGAGTATACGCAGTATTTT.

The chain employs TRBV6-6 and TRBJ1-6, with no clear D. V lost 6 bases, J lost 10 bases, and 13 bases lay in between. Per germline, CDR1 MNHNY and CDR2 SVGAGI (reference sequence). The CDR3 has 13 residues. This CDR3 reads CASSYVRESPLHF. The CDR3 bases are TGTGCCAGCAGCTACGTAAGGGAATCACCCCTCCACTTT.

This clone was recorded a few times. V usage is TRBV20-1 and J usage is TRBJ1-2, with D maybe TRBD1 (6 bases). Trimming removed 6 bases at V and 3 bases at J, with 8 bases between. Germline V gene data show CDR1 as DFQATT and CDR2 as SNEGSKA (reference sequence). CDR3 size: 11 residues. This chain's CDR3 is CSARTDYGYTF. The CDR3 DNA sequence: TGCAGTGCCCGGACAGACTATGGCTACACCTTC.

This clone has a handful of counts. V usage is TRBV28 and J usage is TRBJ2-7; D might be TRBD1 (6 bases). The CDR3 has 14 amino acids. V shed 9 bases and J shed 0 bases, with 15 bases lying between them. Germline V gene sequence: CDR1 MDHEN, CDR2 SYDVKM. Written as DNA, the CDR3 is TGTGCCAGTTTAGATCAGGGGAGCTCCTACGAGCAGTACTTC. Its protein product is CASLDQGSSYEQYF. Looking up the rest from reference TRBV28 and TRBJ2-7 gives the full variable domain: DVKVTQSSRYLVKRTGEKVFLECVQDMDHENMFWYRQDPGLGLRLIYFSYDVKMKEKGDIPEGYSVSREKKERFSLILESASTNQTSMYLCASLDQGSSYEQYFGPGTRLTVT.

In regard to this clone: Other DNA sequences from this sample encode an identical CDR3 as well. V usage is TRBV25-1 and J usage is TRBJ2-7; D remains ambiguous. The germline gives CDR1 MGHDK, CDR2 SYGVNS. There are 15 residues in the CDR3. V lost 6 bases and J 5 bases, leaving 20 bases between the germline ends. The CDR3 sequence is CASSLREGIGDEQYF. DNA of the CDR3: TGTGCCAGCAGCCTGAGAGAAGGGATCGGCGACGAGCAGTACTTC.

The rearrangement links TRBV25-1 to TRBJ2-6; D call uncertain. There are 15 residues in the CDR3. Trimming removed 1 base from V and 0 bases from J, with 4 bases in between. CDR1 MGHDK and CDR2 SYGVNS come from the germline V gene. This CDR3 reads CASSESSSGANVLTF. The DNA of the CDR3 is TGTGCCAGCAGTGAATCAAGCTCTGGGGCCAACGTCCTGACTTTC. Full variable domain (rest looked up from reference TRBV25-1 and TRBJ2-6): EADIYQTPRYLVIGTGKKITLECSQTMGHDKMYWYQQDPGMELHLIHYSYGVNSTEKGDLSSESTVSRIRTEHFPLTLESARPSHTSQYLCASSESSSGANVLTFGAGSRLTVL.

This clone has a handful of counts. The V call is TRBV7-9, the J call TRBJ1-1; D is perhaps TRBD1 (6 bases). The germline CDR1 and CDR2 sequences are SEHNR and FQNEAQ (reference sequence). Between the trimmed V and J ends, which lost 4 bases and 8 bases, there was a span of 20 bases. The CDR3 runs to 15 residues. The CDR3 region has the DNA TGTGCCAGCAGCTCTCGAAACAGGGCCCTTCGAGAAGCTTTCTTT. Its translation is CASSSRNRALREAFF. The full variable domain, with the rest looked up from reference TRBV7-9 and TRBJ1-1, is DTGVSQNPRHKITKRGQNVTFRCDPISEHNRLYWYRQTLGQGPEFLTYFQNEAQLEKSRLLSDRFSAERPKGSFSTLEIQRTEQGDSAMYLCASSSRNRALREAFFGQGTRLTVV.

The chain employs TRBV29-1 and TRBJ1-4; D ambiguous. The V gene's germline CDR1 is SQVTM and CDR2 ANQGSEA. The CDR3 totals 14 residues. The V and J ends lost 1 base and 1 base respectively, with 7 bases between them. The CDR3 is CSVEVVITNEKLFF. Written as DNA, the CDR3 is TGCAGCGTTGAAGTCGTGATAACTAATGAAAAACTGTTTTTT.

About this clone: The sample carries other DNA sequences with the same CDR3. The chain links TRBV5-1 to TRBJ2-3; D might be TRBD1 (5 bases). This CDR3 has 14 amino acids. Per germline, CDR1 SGHRS and CDR2 YFSETQ. V lost 4 bases and J lost 0, with 9 bases in between. CDR3: CASSLRTSTDTQYF. The CDR3 nucleotides are TGCGCCAGCAGCCTAAGGACAAGCACAGATACGCAGTATTTT.

The CDR3 is CASRRTALSSYEQYF. Here the CDR3 DNA reads TGTGCCAGCAGGAGGACAGCTCTTAGCTCCTACGAGCAGTACTTC. The chain couples TRBV27 to TRBJ2-7, with D possibly matching TRBD1 (6 bases). There are 15 residues in the CDR3. Germline V gene sequence: CDR1 MNHEY, CDR2 SMNVEV (reference sequence). Trimming removed 6 bases at V and 0 bases at J, with 15 bases between.

This clone has just a few counts. This CDR3 reads CASRGQGEAKNIQYF. The CDR3, as DNA: TGTGCCAGTAGGGGACAGGGTGAAGCCAAAAACATTCAGTACTTC. The chain employs TRBV19 and TRBJ2-4, with 9 bases that match TRBD1. J lost 0 bases, V lost 6 bases, and 3 bases had no gene match. CDR3 length: 15 amino acids. The germline V gene encodes CDR1 LNHDA and CDR2 SQIVND (reference sequence).

The chain uses TRBV30 and TRBJ2-7; tentatively, D is TRBD1 (6 bases). The ends were cut back, 8 bases at V and 3 bases at J, with 8 bases in the middle. The CDR3 runs 10 residues. Germline CDR1 reads GTSNPN; CDR2 reads SVGIG (reference sequence). The CDR3 protein is CAARGYEQYF. DNA for the CDR3: TGTGCCGCCAGGGGCTACGAGCAGTACTTC.

The V gene is TRBV11-3, the J gene TRBJ2-1; a possible D gene is TRBD1 (5 bases). Germline lookup yields CDR1 SGHNT and CDR2 YENEEA. The V end lost 0 bases, the J end lost 9 bases, and 9 bases lay between the germline ends. This CDR3 spans 13 amino acids. CDR3: CASSLDLRGEQFF. For the CDR3, the DNA is TGTGCCAGCAGCTTAGACCTAAGGGGTGAGCAGTTCTTC. Combining the CDR3 with reference TRBV11-3 and TRBJ2-1 gives the whole variable domain EAGVVQSPRYKIIEKKQPVAFWCNPISGHNTLYWYLQNLGQGPELLIRYENEEAVDDSQLPKDRFSAERLKGVDSTLKIQPAELGDSAVYLCASSLDLRGEQFFGPGTRLTVL.

There are a few counts of this clone. CDR3 in amino acids: CASSPGTNQKETQYF. CDR3 coding DNA: TGCGCCAGCAGCCCCGGGACTAATCAGAAAGAGACCCAGTACTTC. The rearrangement joins TRBV5-1 to TRBJ2-5, with TRBD2 matching 7 bases. In germline, CDR1 is SGHRS, CDR2 YFSETQ. CDR3 length: 15 amino acids. Unmatched junction bases numbered 9, after V lost 4 bases and J lost 3 bases. The full variable domain, its missing parts supplied by reference TRBV5-1 and TRBJ2-5, is KAGVTQTPRYLIKTRGQQVTLSCSPISGHRSVSWYQQTPGQGLQFLFEYFSETQRNKGNFPGRFSGRQFSNSRSEMNVSTLELGDSALYLCASSPGTNQKETQYFGPGTRLLVL.

The CDR3 region is CASSLAGRDEQFF. CDR3 sequence (DNA): TGTGCCAGCAGCCTAGCGGGGAGGGATGAGCAGTTCTTC. V and J are TRBV6-5 and TRBJ2-1; 9 bases are shared with TRBD2. The ends lost 6 bases at V and 8 bases at J; junction bases unmatched: 5. Germline V lookup: CDR1 MNHEY, CDR2 SVGAGI. The CDR3 totals 13 residues.

This chain connects TRBV5-1 to TRBJ1-5, with D tentatively TRBD1 (6 bases). This CDR3 has 15 residues. Germline values: CDR1 SGHRS, CDR2 YFSETQ. Trimming shortened V by 4 bases and J by 4 bases, and 15 bases separated the two germline ends. The CDR3 bases are TGCGCCAGCAGCCCACAGACAGGATCTAATCAGCCCCAGCATTTT. It encodes CASSPQTGSNQPQHF.

The V and J genes are TRBV2 and TRBJ1-5, with 7 bases that match TRBD1. Per the germline V gene, CDR1 is SNHLY and CDR2 is FYNNEI. V lost 6 bases, J lost 2 bases, and 1 base stayed unmatched. CDR3 length: 13 residues. CDR3 coding DNA: TGTGCCAGCAGCACAGGGGGCAATCAGCCCCAGCATTTT. Encoded protein: CASSTGGNQPQHF.

This clone was seen only a few times. The chain is built from TRBV29-1 and TRBJ2-7; the D gene is possibly TRBD1 (6 bases). V lost 4 bases to trimming and J lost 3 bases, with 13 bases between them. Per the germline V gene, CDR1 is SQVTM and CDR2 is ANQGSEA. CDR3 length equals 13 residues. The CDR3 bases are TGCAGCGTTGTCGCTATACAGGGCTACGAGCAGTACTTC. Translating it yields CSVVAIQGYEQYF.

This chain connects TRBV2 to TRBJ2-1; 8 bases are shared with TRBD2. Trimming took 4 bases from V and 4 from J; bases not matched to a gene: 6. CDR3 size: 15 residues. Germline V lookup: CDR1 SNHLY, CDR2 FYNNEI. The CDR3 loop is CASSAQSGGYNEQFF. CDR3 DNA: TGTGCCAGCAGTGCCCAGAGCGGGGGTTACAATGAGCAGTTCTTC.

The rearrangement links TRBV4-1 to TRBJ2-2, with a possible D match to TRBD2 (6 bases). CDR1 is MGHRA and CDR2 is YSYEKL in the germline V gene. V lost 2 bases and J lost 4, with 23 bases in between. This CDR3 has 19 amino acids. The DNA of the CDR3 is TGCGCCAGCAGCCAAAACCCGGGACTGGGGCTAGGAGGCACCGGGGAGCTGTTTTTT. Residues: CASSQNPGLGLGGTGELFF.

The gene calls are TRBV6-5 and TRBJ2-1; D could derive from TRBD1 or TRBD2 (5 bases each). The CDR3 is 13 residues long. CDR1 and CDR2 from the germline V gene are MNHEY and SVGAGI. The ends were cut back, 7 bases at V and 6 bases at J, with 13 bases in the middle. The chain's CDR3 is CASNRDPANEQFF. The CDR3 nucleotides read TGTGCCAGCAACCGGGACCCTGCCAATGAGCAGTTCTTC.

The chain combines TRBV30 with TRBJ1-2; D not certain. Germline-derived CDR1 and CDR2 are GTSNPN and SVGIG (reference sequence). CDR3 length: 12 amino acids. The ends were cut back, 1 base at V and 8 bases at J, with 11 bases in the middle. The CDR3 region has the DNA TGTGCCTGGAGTGGCAGACCCGGCGGCTACACCTTC. It translates to CAWSGRPGGYTF.

The V gene is TRBV15, the J gene TRBJ2-5; D ambiguous. The germline V gene encodes CDR1 LNHNV and CDR2 YYDKDF (reference sequence). This CDR3 has 13 amino acids. V dropped 2 bases and J dropped 2 bases, with 6 bases sitting between them. CDR3 sequence reads: CATSRQKQETQYF. The CDR3 nucleotides read TGTGCCACCAGCAGACAGAAACAAGAGACCCAGTACTTC.

In this sample, this clone turned up a few times. V gene TRBV7-2 combines with J gene TRBJ1-1; D gene uncertain. The CDR3 covers 13 residues. Trimming shortened V by 1 base and J by 5 bases, and 8 bases separated the two germline ends. Germline V gene sequence: CDR1 SGHTA, CDR2 FQGNSA. DNA for the CDR3: TGTGCCAGCAGCTTAGGACGGGAAACTGAAGCTTTCTTT. This codes for CASSLGRETEAFF. Full variable domain (rest looked up from reference TRBV7-2 and TRBJ1-1): GAGVSQSPSNKVTEKGKDVELRCDPISGHTALYWYRQSLGQGLEFLIYFQGNSAPDKSGLPSDRFSAERTGGSVSTLTIQRTQQEDSAVYLCASSLGRETEAFFGQGTRLTVV.